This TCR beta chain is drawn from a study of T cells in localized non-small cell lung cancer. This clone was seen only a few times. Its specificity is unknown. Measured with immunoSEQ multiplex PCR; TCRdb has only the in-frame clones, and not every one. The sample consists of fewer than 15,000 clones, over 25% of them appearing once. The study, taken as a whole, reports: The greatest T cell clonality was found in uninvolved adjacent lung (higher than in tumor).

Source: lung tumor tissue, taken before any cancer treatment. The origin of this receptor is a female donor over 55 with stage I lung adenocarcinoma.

The CDR3 DNA follows: TGCGCCAGCAGATTACTAGCGGGGAGTACTAGCACAGATACGCAGTATTTT. Amino acids: CASRLLAGSTSTDTQYF. The gene calls are TRBV4-1 and TRBJ2-3; 10 bases map to TRBD2. V shed 6 bases and J 0 bases; nucleotides not matched to a gene: 9. The germline V gene has CDR1 MGHRA and CDR2 YSYEKL. The CDR3 loop spans 17 amino acids.